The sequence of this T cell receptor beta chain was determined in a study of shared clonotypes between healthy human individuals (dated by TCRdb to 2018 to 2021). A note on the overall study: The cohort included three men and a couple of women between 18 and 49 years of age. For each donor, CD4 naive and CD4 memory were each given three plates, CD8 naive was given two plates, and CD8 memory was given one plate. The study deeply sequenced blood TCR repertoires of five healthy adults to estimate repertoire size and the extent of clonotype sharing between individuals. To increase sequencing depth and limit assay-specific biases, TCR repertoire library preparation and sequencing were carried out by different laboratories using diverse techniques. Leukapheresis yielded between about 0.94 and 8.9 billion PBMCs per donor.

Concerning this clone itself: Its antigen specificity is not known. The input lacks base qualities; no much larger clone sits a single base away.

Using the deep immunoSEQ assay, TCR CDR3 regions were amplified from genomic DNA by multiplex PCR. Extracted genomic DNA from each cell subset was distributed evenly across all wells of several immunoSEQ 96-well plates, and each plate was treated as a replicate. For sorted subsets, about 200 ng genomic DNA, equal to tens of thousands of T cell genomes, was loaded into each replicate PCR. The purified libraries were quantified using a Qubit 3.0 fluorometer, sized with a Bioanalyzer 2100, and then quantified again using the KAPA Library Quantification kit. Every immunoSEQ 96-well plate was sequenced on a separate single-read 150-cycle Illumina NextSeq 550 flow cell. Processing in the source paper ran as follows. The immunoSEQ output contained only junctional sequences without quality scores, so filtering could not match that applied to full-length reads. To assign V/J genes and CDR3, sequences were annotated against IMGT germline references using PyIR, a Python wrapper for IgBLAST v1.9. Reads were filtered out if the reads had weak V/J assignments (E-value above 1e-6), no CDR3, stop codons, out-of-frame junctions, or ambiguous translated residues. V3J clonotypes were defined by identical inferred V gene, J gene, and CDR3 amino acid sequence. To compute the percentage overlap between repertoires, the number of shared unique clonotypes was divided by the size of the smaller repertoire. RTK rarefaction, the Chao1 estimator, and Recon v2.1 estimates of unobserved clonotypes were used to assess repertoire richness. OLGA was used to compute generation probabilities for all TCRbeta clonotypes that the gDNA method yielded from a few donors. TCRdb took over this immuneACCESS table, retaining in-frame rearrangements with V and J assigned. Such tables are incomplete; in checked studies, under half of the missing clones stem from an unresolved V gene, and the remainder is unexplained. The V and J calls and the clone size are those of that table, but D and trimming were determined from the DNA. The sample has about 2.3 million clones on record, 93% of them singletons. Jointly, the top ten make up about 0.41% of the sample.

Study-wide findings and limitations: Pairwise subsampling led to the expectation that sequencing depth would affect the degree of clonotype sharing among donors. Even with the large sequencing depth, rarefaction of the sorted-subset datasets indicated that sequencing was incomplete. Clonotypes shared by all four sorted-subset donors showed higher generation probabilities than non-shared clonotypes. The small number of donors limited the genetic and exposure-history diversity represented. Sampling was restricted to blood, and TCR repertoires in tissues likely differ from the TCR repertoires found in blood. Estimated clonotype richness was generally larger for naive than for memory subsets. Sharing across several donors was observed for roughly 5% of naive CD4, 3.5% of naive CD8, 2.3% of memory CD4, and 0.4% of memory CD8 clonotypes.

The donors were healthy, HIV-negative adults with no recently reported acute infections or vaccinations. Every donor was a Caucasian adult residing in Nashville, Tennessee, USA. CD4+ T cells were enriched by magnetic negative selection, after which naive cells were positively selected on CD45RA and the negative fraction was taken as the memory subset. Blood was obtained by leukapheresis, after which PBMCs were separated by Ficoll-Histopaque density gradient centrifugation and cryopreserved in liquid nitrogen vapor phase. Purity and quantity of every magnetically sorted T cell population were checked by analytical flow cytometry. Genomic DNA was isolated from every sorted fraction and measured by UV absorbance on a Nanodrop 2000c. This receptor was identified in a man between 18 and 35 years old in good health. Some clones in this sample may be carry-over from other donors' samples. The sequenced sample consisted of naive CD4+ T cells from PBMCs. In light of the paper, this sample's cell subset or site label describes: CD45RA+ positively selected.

The DNA sequence is TGTGCCAGCAGCCGGTTTGAGCCCCAGCATTTT. Translated, this gives CASSRFEPQHF. The chain is made from TRBV7-3 and TRBJ1-5, with an unclear D gene assignment. V gives up 5 bases and J gives up 8 bases, and the segment between their germline ends measures 7 bases. CDR1 SGHTA and CDR2 FQGTGA were looked up in the germline V gene. From the cysteine up to the phenylalanine, the CDR3 has a length of 11 residues. This entry keeps only the CDR3 DNA: 33 bases, framed from base 1.